This TCR beta chain is drawn from a study of CD8+CD57+ T cells in acquired aplastic anemia. Study context: Healthy donors averaged about 10 million reads for CD4+ cells.

This CDR3 is built from 13 residues. Germline V gene data show CDR1 as DFQATT and CDR2 as SNEGSKA (reference sequence). Trimming cost V 5 bases and J 4 bases, with 12 bases left between them. Study findings and constraints: In common between the patients and the controls were approximately 30 CD8+ CDR3 sequences.

Template material for TCR beta VDJ and CDR3 profiling consisted of genomic DNA. MiXCR, applied by TCRdb to the reads, yields one record per CDR3 protein. The sample includes about 110,000 distinct CDR3 sequences, around 50% of them seen just once. As regards this clonotype: The antigen is unknown.

The sequence was obtained from a human donor in good health, serving as a control. The chain is built from TRBV20-1 and TRBJ1-5; D possibly corresponds to TRBD1 (6 bases). The sample was sorted CD4+, CD8+, or CD8+CD57+ T cells (not recorded which) from PBMCs. DNA of the CDR3: TGCAGTGCTGTACGGGACAAAAATCAGCCCCAGCATTTT. Its translation is CSAVRDKNQPQHF.